A selection of T cell receptor beta chains follows, all from one sample in a study of blood T cell repertoires in COVID-19. Profiling relied on immunoSEQ multiplex PCR, and the TCRdb table lists in-frame clones only, not all of them. The sample yields around 190,000 clones, roughly nine tenths seen once. The sample taken for sequencing was peripheral blood. These receptors were obtained from a man in his late teens or twenties who had recovered from COVID-19. Each CDR3 is given with its conserved first and last residue. The D gene is left open where the match is weak. A row's size may be missing; if present it is once, few, many or a size class.

CDR3 protein: CSASKEGINQPQHF; CDR3 DNA: TGCAGTGCTAGTAAGGAGGGGATTAATCAGCCCCAGCATTTT; clone size: NA; J gene: TRBJ1-5; V gene: TRBV20-1; D gene: NA
CDR3 protein: CASSQLAGVSYEQYF; CDR3 DNA: TGTGCCAGCAGCCAACTAGCGGGAGTCTCCTACGAGCAGTACTTC; clone size: NA; J gene: TRBJ2-7; V gene: TRBV7-8; D gene: TRBD2
CDR3 protein: CASSSPDRGAGTQYF; CDR3 DNA: TGTGCCAGCAGCTCCCCTGACAGGGGCGCCGGTACGCAGTATTTT; clone size: NA; J gene: TRBJ2-3; V gene: TRBV7-2; D gene: TRBD1
CDR3 protein: CASSPRTGLSNEQFF; CDR3 DNA: TGTGCCAGCAGCCCCCGGACAGGGTTAAGCAATGAGCAGTTCTTC; clone size: NA; J gene: TRBJ2-1; V gene: TRBV9; D gene: TRBD1
CDR3 protein: CASSLGRHDNYGYTF; CDR3 DNA: TGTGCCAGCAGCTTAGGCCGACACGACAACTATGGCTACACCTTC; clone size: NA; J gene: TRBJ1-2; V gene: TRBV11-2; D gene: NA
CDR3 protein: CASSYAGTMNTEAFF; CDR3 DNA: TGTGCCAGCAGTTACGCCGGGACAATGAACACTGAAGCTTTCTTT; clone size: NA; J gene: TRBJ1-1; V gene: TRBV6-5; D gene: NA
CDR3 protein: CASRLDGGTEAFF; CDR3 DNA: TGTGCCAGCAGGCTGGACGGGGGAACTGAAGCTTTCTTT; clone size: NA; J gene: TRBJ1-1; V gene: TRBV7-9; D gene: NA
CDR3 protein: CSVGWDSNTDTQYF; CDR3 DNA: TGCAGCGTGGGATGGGACTCAAACACAGATACGCAGTATTTT; clone size: NA; J gene: TRBJ2-3; V gene: TRBV29-1; D gene: NA
CDR3 protein: CASSPVSSGVSYEQYF; CDR3 DNA: TGTGCCAGCAGTCCAGTCTCTAGCGGAGTCTCCTACGAGCAGTACTTC; clone size: NA; J gene: TRBJ2-7; V gene: TRBV6-6; D gene: TRBD2
CDR3 protein: CASSPDWGTNEKLFF; CDR3 DNA: TGTGCCAGTAGTCCGGACTGGGGAACTAATGAAAAACTGTTTTTT; clone size: NA; J gene: TRBJ1-4; V gene: TRBV19; D gene: NA
CDR3 protein: CASSGLAGNEQYF; CDR3 DNA: TGTGCCAGCAGTGGGCTAGCGGGCAACGAGCAGTACTTC; clone size: NA; J gene: TRBJ2-7; V gene: TRBV2; D gene: TRBD2
CDR3 protein: CASSLRLAGTYEQYF; CDR3 DNA: TGCGCCAGCAGCTTGCGGCTAGCGGGAACCTACGAGCAGTACTTC; clone size: NA; J gene: TRBJ2-7; V gene: TRBV5-1; D gene: TRBD2
CDR3 protein: CASSPPGSGRITGELFF; CDR3 DNA: TGTGCCAGCTCACCACCAGGTAGCGGGAGGATCACCGGGGAGCTGTTTTTT; clone size: once; J gene: TRBJ2-2; V gene: TRBV18; D gene: TRBD2